The 3 T cell receptor beta chains listed next were all sequenced from one sample in a study of blood T cell repertoires in COVID-19. Assay used: immunoSEQ multiplex PCR; TCRdb lists only in-frame clones, some missing. The sample has 80,000 to 100,000 clones; about 74% are singletons. The material sequenced was peripheral blood. These receptors originate from a man in his 70s with COVID-19, enrolled during active disease.

This clone turned up a few times. This chain connects TRBV9 to TRBJ2-2, with 8 bases matching TRBD2. Germline V lookup: CDR1 SGDLS, CDR2 YYNGEE. The trim removed 2 bases at V and 2 bases at J, leaving 2 bases unmatched. The CDR3 totals 15 residues. This chain's CDR3 is CASSVIAGNTGELFF. CDR3 nucleotide sequence: TGTGCCAGCAGCGTGATAGCGGGAAACACCGGGGAGCTGTTTTTT.

This clone was counted only a few times. The J gene is TRBJ1-5, the V gene TRBV21-1; TRBD1, the table's D call, lacks a check against the DNA. TRBV21-1 is assigned pseudogene status. The CDR3 contains 15 residues. The CDR3 sequence: CASSKGLKGLEPQHF. In DNA form, the CDR3 reads TGTGCCAGCAGCAAAGGGCTGAAGGGGCTAGAGCCCCAGCATTTT.

This rearrangement joins TRBV28 to TRBJ1-2, with D possibly TRBD1 on 5 matching bases. Trimming removed 3 bases at V and 2 bases at J, with 10 bases between. The CDR3 covers 14 residues. The V gene's germline CDR1 is MDHEN and CDR2 SYDVKM. CDR3 bases: TGTGCCAGCAGTTTTGGAGGGACGAACTATGGCTACACCTTC. Its translation: CASSFGGTNYGYTF.